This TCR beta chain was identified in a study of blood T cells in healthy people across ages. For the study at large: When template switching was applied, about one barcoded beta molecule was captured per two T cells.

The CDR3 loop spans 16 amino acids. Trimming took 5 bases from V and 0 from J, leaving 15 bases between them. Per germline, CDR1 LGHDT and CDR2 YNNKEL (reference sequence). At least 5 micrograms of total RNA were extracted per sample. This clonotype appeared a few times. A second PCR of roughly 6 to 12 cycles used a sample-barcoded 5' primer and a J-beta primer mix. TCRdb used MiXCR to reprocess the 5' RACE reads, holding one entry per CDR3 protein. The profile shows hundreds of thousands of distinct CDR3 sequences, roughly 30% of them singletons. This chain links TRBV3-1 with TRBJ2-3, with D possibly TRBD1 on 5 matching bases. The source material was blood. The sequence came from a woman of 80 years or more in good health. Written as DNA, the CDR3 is TGTGCCAGCAGCTCCCTTAGGGGCCCTAGCACAGATACGCAGTATTTT. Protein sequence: CASSSLRGPSTDTQYF.